The T cell receptor (beta chain) under discussion was sequenced for a study of T cells in Graves' hyperthyroidism and ophthalmopathy. Regions amplified from RNA transcripts were the TCR beta CDR3 regions. The study used the HTBI primer set for a first-round RT-PCR of the TCR CDR3. TCRdb recomputed calls from the multiplex PCR reads with MiXCR, one row per CDR3 protein. The sample lists under 400,000 distinct CDR3 sequences, around 25% occurring once. This clonotype turned up a few times. The germline CDR1 and CDR2 sequences are DFQATT and SNEGSKA (reference sequence). The J segment lost 9 bases and the V segment lost 2 bases, leaving 4 bases of the junction unmatched. This CDR3 spans 12 amino acids.

This receptor was taken from a man aged 50-59 years with Graves' hyperthyroidism. Sequenced: blood. V and J are TRBV20-1 and TRBJ1-5; 7 nucleotides agree with TRBD1. The CDR3 bases are TGCAGTGCTAGAAGGGGGCAGGGGCCCCAGCATTTT. Protein: CSARRGQGPQHF.